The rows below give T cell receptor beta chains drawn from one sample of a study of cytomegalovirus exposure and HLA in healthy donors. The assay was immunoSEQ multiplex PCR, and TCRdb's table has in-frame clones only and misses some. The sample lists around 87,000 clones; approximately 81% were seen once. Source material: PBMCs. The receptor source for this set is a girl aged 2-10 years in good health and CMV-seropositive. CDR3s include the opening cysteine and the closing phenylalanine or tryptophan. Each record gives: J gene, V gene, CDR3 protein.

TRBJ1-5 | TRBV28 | CASSGTGYSNQPQHF
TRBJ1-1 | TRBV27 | CASSTGMNTEAFF
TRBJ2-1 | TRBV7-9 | CASSSVSGGPHNEQFF
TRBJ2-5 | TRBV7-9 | CASSLARSSVRTEETQYF
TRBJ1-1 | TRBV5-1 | CASSWMTGWNTEAFF
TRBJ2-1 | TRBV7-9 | CASSDGGGNEQFF
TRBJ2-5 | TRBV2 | CASKTFETQYF
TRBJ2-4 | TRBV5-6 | CASSLVSAGRDIQYF
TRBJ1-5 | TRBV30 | CAWSAPDRGPSEPQHF
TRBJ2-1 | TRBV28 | CASRGPLNEQFF
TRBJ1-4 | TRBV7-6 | CASSLGQRLNEKLFF
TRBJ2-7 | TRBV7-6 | CASSLISGFGEQYF
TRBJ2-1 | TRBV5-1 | CASSLLAGEAYNEQFF
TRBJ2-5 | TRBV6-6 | CASSYSDRETQYF
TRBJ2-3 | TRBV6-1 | CASSDVMAGGADTQYF
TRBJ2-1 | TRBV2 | CATRESSGGDNEQFF
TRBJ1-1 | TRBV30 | CAWSVHANTEAFF
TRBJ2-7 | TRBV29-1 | CSGKLGQGGSYEQYF
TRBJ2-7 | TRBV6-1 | CASSPIAGASYEQYF
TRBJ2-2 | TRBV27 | CASSGPSVTGELFF
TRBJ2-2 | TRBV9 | CASNPTGNGELFF
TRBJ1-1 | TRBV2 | CASSESGQGAPEAFF
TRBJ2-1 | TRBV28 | CASSSAGLVEDEQFF